Listed here are 21 T cell receptor beta chains from one sample, sequenced in a study of graft-versus-host responses after intestinal transplantation. The repertoire was sequenced with immunoSEQ multiplex PCR; TCRdb's copy has only in-frame clones and lacks some. Counted here are 20,000 to 25,000 clones, 30% to 40% occurring once; the ten biggest clones make up 7.5% to 10%. With 200,000 irradiated, violet-dye-labeled stimulator cells, 200,000 CFSE-labeled responder cells were plated. The sequencing used alloreactive CD8+ T cells from a mixed lymphocyte reaction culture, collected before intestinal transplant. Subset noted: CFSE-low proliferating T cells sorted from roughly six-day pre-transplant mixed lymphocyte reaction (GvH or HvG direction). Every receptor here comes from a human patient who received an intestinal transplant.

The table lists this clone with a count of one. The chain employs TRBV7-6 and TRBJ2-3; possible D gene TRBD2, 5 bases. This CDR3 is built from 15 residues. Trimming pared 3 bases from V and 2 bases from J, leaving 12 bases between. CDR1 is SGHVS, CDR2 FNYEAQ, per germline. The CDR3 DNA sequence: TGTGCCAGCAGCTTCTACTACGGGGACACAGATACGCAGTATTTT. Residues: CASSFYYGDTDTQYF.

With respect to this clone: Within the sample, other DNA sequences also encode this same CDR3. The chain links TRBV4-1 to TRBJ2-3; D call uncertain. The V gene's germline CDR1 is MGHRA and CDR2 YSYEKL. The CDR3 is 13 amino acids. The V end was cut by 4 bases, the J end by 6 bases, with 11 bases between. CDR3 protein: CASSLPGSDTQYF. CDR3 DNA sequence: TGCGCCAGCAGCCTCCCCGGGTCGGATACGCAGTATTTT.

This clone is medium-sized. The CDR3 protein is CASTEGNTIYF. CDR3 in DNA: TGTGCCAGCACCGAAGGAAACACCATATATTTT. This rearrangement joins TRBV2 to TRBJ1-3; D remains ambiguous. The ends were cut back, 7 bases at V and 4 bases at J, with 5 bases in the middle. The CDR3 has 11 amino acids. Germline V gives CDR1 SNHLY, CDR2 FYNNEI.

The V call is TRBV6-1, the J call TRBJ1-5; D gene unclear. Per the germline V gene, CDR1 is MNHNS and CDR2 is SASEGT. The CDR3 extends over 17 amino acids. V was clipped by 3 bases and J by 0 bases, with 15 bases between them. Here the CDR3 reads CASSEEVGMLSNQPQHF. The CDR3 coding sequence is TGTGCCAGCAGTGAGGAGGTAGGGATGCTTAGCAATCAGCCCCAGCATTTT.

This clone was picked up a small number of times. The rearrangement links TRBV7-9 to TRBJ1-1, with a weak D call TRBD1 (5 bases). Germline CDR1 reads SEHNR; CDR2 reads FQNEAQ (reference sequence). The CDR3 covers 14 residues. The V gene lost 1 base and the J gene lost 1 base, with 7 bases spanning the gap. CDR3 amino acids: CASSLVGGNTEAFF. CDR3 nucleotides: TGTGCCAGCAGCTTAGTGGGGGGGAACACTGAAGCTTTCTTT.

The J gene is TRBJ2-3, the V gene TRBV6-5; TRBD2 agrees at 15 bases. J gave up 3 bases and V 4 bases, and 2 bases lay outside the gene matches. This CDR3 region has 16 residues. CDR1 is MNHEY and CDR2 is SVGAGI in the germline V gene. DNA of the CDR3: TGTGCCAGCAGTTTGGGACTAGCGGGGGGAACAGATACGCAGTATTTT. Encoded protein: CASSLGLAGGTDTQYF.

The chain combines TRBV10-3 with TRBJ2-3, with 8 bases that match TRBD1. With V trimmed by 7 bases and J by 7 bases, 10 bases remained unmatched. The germline V gene has CDR1 ENHRY and CDR2 SYGVKD. The CDR3 spans 14 residues. CDR3 sequence: CAITPGQAPHTQYF. The CDR3 coding sequence is TGTGCCATCACCCCGGGACAGGCACCACATACGCAGTATTTT.

V is TRBV10-1 and J is TRBJ1-5; 7 nucleotides match TRBD1. The CDR3 spans 16 residues. J was trimmed by 1 base and V by 8 bases; bases with no gene match: 11. Per germline, CDR1 WNHNN and CDR2 SYGVQD (reference sequence). The CDR3 region has the DNA TGCGCCAGCGTTGGATGTGGGGACAGCAGCAATCAGCCCCAGCATTTT. This translates into CASVGCGDSSNQPQHF.

This clone was found a few times. The chain combines TRBV27 with TRBJ2-1; tentatively, D is TRBD2 (6 bases). V was trimmed by 6 bases and J by 6 bases, leaving 12 bases between them. CDR1 and CDR2 (germline): MNHEY, SMNVEV (reference sequence). This CDR3 spans 13 amino acids. CDR3 sequence: CASRGLGSNEQFF. The DNA of the CDR3 is TGTGCCAGCAGGGGACTGGGATCCAATGAGCAGTTCTTC.

Concerning this clone: One base separates it from a far larger clone, so it is likely a read error. The chain employs TRBV7-9 and TRBJ2-7; maybe TRBD2 (7 bases). Germline values: CDR1 SEHNR, CDR2 FQNEAQ (reference sequence). The CDR3 extends over 14 amino acids. V shed 1 base and J shed 7 bases, with 14 bases lying between them. The CDR3 loop is CASSLGSGGGEQYF. DNA for the CDR3: TGTGCCAGCAGCTTAGGATCGGGGGGCGGTGAGCAGTACTTC.

Points on this clone: A much larger clone differs by one base, so this may be a read error. The sample has other DNA sequences that encode this CDR3 too. The gene calls are TRBV6-6 and TRBJ1-5; D possibly corresponds to TRBD1 (6 bases). The CDR3 spans 13 residues. Trimming pared 2 bases from V and 5 bases from J, leaving 7 bases between. From germline, CDR1 is MNHNY and CDR2 SVGAGI (reference sequence). CDR3 DNA sequence: TGTGCCAGCAGTTACAGGGGGGATCAGCCCCAGCATTTT. It translates to CASSYRGDQPQHF.

To note about this clone: Other DNA sequences from this sample encode an identical CDR3 as well. This rearrangement joins TRBV13 to TRBJ1-1, with D perhaps matching TRBD1 (6 bases). Germline values: CDR1 PRHDT, CDR2 FYEKMQ (reference sequence). Trimming cost V 11 bases and J 0 bases, with 13 bases left between them. The CDR3 has 13 amino acids. The DNA for the CDR3 is TGTGCCCGCGGGAGGGGGGTGAACACTGAAGCTTTCTTT. Protein product: CARGRGVNTEAFF.

This clone has more than one count but fewer than ten. The rearrangement joins TRBV11-2 to TRBJ2-5; 8 positions match TRBD2. Trimming took 0 bases from V and 4 from J; bases not matched to a gene: 4. The CDR3 sequence is 15 residues long. Germline V lookup: CDR1 SGHAT, CDR2 FQNNGV. The DNA of the CDR3 is TGTGCCAGCAGCTTAGAAATCCTAGCGGGAGAGACCCAGTACTTC. Protein product: CASSLEILAGETQYF.

The chain couples TRBV7-6 to TRBJ2-3; D remains unclear. V lost 1 base and J lost 0, with 11 bases in between. Germline V gives CDR1 SGHVS, CDR2 FNYEAQ. The CDR3 length is 16 residues. The CDR3, as DNA: TGTGCCAGCAGCTTAGATCGGATGACTAGCACAGATACGCAGTATTTT. It translates to CASSLDRMTSTDTQYF.

The CDR3 sequence: CASSEGYAQIISYEQYF. The CDR3 DNA follows: TGTGCCAGCAGTGAGGGGTATGCGCAAATCATCTCTTACGAGCAGTACTTC. The chain is built from TRBV2 and TRBJ2-7, with D unresolved. The CDR3 covers 17 residues. Per the germline V gene, CDR1 is SNHLY and CDR2 is FYNNEI. V lost 3 bases, J lost 4 bases, and 22 bases lay in between.

This clone came up a few times. The chain carries TRBV7-9 and TRBJ1-1, with D possibly matching TRBD1 (5 bases). Trimming shortened V by 5 bases and J by 2 bases, and 21 bases separated the two germline ends. Germline V lookup: CDR1 SEHNR, CDR2 FQNEAQ (reference sequence). This CDR3 comprises 17 residues. CDR3 coding DNA: TGTGCCAGCAGCCCCCGTGGGATGAGGGGTTCTAACACTGAAGCTTTCTTT. This translates into CASSPRGMRGSNTEAFF.

V gene TRBV5-4 combines with J gene TRBJ2-5, with 7 bases aligning to TRBD2. The end of the DNA fits TRBJ2-7 better, so the J call may be wrong. Germline V gives CDR1 SGHNT, CDR2 YYREEE (reference sequence). This CDR3 is built from 14 residues. The DNA of the CDR3 is TGTGCCAGCAGCCTAGGACTAGGAGGCTACGAGCAGTACTTC. Protein sequence: CASSLGLGGYEQYF.

V and J are TRBV6-5 and TRBJ1-3; 8 positions agree with TRBD1. V was pared by 0 bases and J by 2 bases, with 3 bases of the junction left unmatched. The CDR3 consists of 16 residues. Germline V gene lookup returns CDR1 MNHEY and CDR2 SVGAGI. The CDR3 here is CASSYSGQGTGNTIYF. DNA for the CDR3: TGTGCCAGCAGTTACTCCGGACAGGGCACTGGAAACACCATATATTTT.

This clone has only a few counts. The chain combines TRBV28 with TRBJ2-7; TRBD1 aligns across 8 bases. V lost 5 bases and J lost 3; bases outside the gene matches: 6. The germline gives CDR1 MDHEN, CDR2 SYDVKM. The CDR3 length is 14 residues. Here the CDR3 DNA reads TGTGCCAGCAGTCCGACCGACAGGGGCTACGAGCAGTACTTC. This sequence encodes CASSPTDRGYEQYF.

In DNA, the CDR3 is TGTGCCAGCAGTTACGGGGGCAATGAGCAGTTCTTC. It translates to CASSYGGNEQFF. V usage is TRBV6-6 and J usage is TRBJ2-1; the D gene could be TRBD1 or TRBD2 (5 bases each). Between the trimmed V and J ends, which lost 2 bases and 6 bases, there was a span of 5 bases. The CDR3 is made up of 12 amino acids. CDR1 is MNHNY and CDR2 is SVGAGI in the germline V gene (reference sequence).

The chain carries TRBV11-2 and TRBJ2-1; 11 positions match TRBD2. Germline CDR1 is SGHAT and CDR2 is FQNNGV. This CDR3 has 19 residues. The junction had 15 bases not matched to a gene; V was cut back by 3 bases and J by 5 bases. CDR3 bases: TGTGCCAGCAGCTTGGGTATGCTCTTGGGACTAGCGGAGAACAATGAGCAGTTCTTC. Amino acid sequence: CASSLGMLLGLAENNEQFF.